The clone carrying this TCR beta chain was seen just once. The authors' processing: Nucleated cell counts were estimated from reference gene primer amplification. Produced via immunoSEQ multiplex PCR; TCRdb's table is partial and in-frame only. V and J calls and clone size are given by that table; D and trimming were obtained from the DNA. The sample contains 110,000 to 150,000 clones, about 85% of which appear only once. This specimen belongs to a study of blood T cell repertoires in COVID-19. Study overall: COVID-19 samples from acute and convalescent phases originated in the United States, Italy and Spain. Sources were T cells, B-cell-depleted T cells, or PBMCs; the material itself was cDNA or gDNA.

Enrolled during active infection, Seattle patients were then followed longitudinally. This CDR3 spans 17 amino acids. Germline V gene data show CDR1 as SGHVS and CDR2 as FQNEAQ. Trimming cost V 5 bases and J 0 bases, with 17 bases left between them. This clonotype was obtained from a woman aged 70-85 years with COVID-19, enrolled during active disease. Sequenced sample: peripheral blood. The chain links TRBV7-8 to TRBJ1-3; perhaps TRBD1 as D (5 bases). CDR3 protein: CASSQPGKGLSGNTIYF. CDR3 sequence (DNA): TGTGCCAGCAGCCAACCGGGGAAGGGACTCTCTGGAAACACCATATATTTT.